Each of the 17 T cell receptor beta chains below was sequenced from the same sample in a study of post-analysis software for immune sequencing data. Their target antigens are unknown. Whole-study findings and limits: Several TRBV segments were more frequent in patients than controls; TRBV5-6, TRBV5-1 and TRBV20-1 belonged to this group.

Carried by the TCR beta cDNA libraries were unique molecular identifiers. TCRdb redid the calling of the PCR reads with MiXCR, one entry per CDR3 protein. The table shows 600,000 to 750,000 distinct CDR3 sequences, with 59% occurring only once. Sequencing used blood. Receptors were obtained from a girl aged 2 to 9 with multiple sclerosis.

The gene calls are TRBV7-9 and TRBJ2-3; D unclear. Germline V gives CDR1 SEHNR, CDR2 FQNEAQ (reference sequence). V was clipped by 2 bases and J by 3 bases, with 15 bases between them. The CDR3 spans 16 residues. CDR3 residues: CASSLTGPQQTDTQYF. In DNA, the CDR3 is TGTGCCAGCAGCTTAACCGGACCTCAACAAACAGATACGCAGTATTTT.

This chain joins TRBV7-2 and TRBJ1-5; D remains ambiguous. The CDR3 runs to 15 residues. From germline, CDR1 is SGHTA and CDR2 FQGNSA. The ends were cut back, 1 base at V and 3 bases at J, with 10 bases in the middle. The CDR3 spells CASSLDTLTNQPQHF. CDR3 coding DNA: TGTGCCAGCAGCTTAGATACCCTGACCAATCAGCCCCAGCATTTT.

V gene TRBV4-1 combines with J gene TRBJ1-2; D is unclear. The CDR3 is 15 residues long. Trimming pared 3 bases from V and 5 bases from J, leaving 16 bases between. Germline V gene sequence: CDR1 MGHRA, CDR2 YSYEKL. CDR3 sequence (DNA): TGCGCCAGCAGCCAGGCTAGTGGGGAAGGTTATGGCTACACCTTC. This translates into CASSQASGEGYGYTF.

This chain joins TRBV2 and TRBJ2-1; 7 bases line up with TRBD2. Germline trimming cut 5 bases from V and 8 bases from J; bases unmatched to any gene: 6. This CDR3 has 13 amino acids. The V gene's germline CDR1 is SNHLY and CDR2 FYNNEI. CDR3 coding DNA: TGTGCCAGCAGTCGGACTAGAGACGATGAGCAGTTCTTC. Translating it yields CASSRTRDDEQFF.

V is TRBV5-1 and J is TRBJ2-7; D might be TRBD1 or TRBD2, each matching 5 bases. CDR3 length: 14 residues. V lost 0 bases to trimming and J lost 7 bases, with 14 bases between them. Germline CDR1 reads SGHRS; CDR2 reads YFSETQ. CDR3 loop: CASSLVRGTGEQYF. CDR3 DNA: TGCGCCAGCAGCTTGGTTCGAGGGACGGGAGAGCAGTACTTC.

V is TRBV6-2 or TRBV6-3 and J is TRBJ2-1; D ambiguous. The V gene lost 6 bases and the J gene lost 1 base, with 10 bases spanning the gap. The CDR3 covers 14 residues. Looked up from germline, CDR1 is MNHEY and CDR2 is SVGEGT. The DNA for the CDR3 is TGTGCCAGCAGCAATGGGATTTCCTACAATGAGCAGTTCTTC. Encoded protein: CASSNGISYNEQFF.

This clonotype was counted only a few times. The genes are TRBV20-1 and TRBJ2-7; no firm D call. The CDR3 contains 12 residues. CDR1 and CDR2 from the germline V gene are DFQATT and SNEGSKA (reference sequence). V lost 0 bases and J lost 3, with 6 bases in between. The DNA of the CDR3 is TGCAGTGCTAGAGAGACCAACTACGAGCAGTACTTC. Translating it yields CSARETNYEQYF.

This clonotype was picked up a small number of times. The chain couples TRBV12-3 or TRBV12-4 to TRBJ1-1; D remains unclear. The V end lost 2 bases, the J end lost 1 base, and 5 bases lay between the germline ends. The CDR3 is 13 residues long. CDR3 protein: CASSLFRNTEAFF. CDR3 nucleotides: TGTGCCAGCAGTTTATTCCGGAACACTGAAGCTTTCTTT.

In nucleotides, the CDR3 is TGTGCCAGCAGCCCACGCGACAGGGGGCTGACTCAGGAGTACTTC. Translation gives CASSPRDRGLTQEYF. V gene TRBV11-2 combines with J gene TRBJ2-7; 10 nucleotides match TRBD1. The CDR3 is 15 residues long. In germline, CDR1 is SGHAT, CDR2 FQNNGV. Trimming took 5 bases from V and 11 from J; bases not matched to a gene: 15.

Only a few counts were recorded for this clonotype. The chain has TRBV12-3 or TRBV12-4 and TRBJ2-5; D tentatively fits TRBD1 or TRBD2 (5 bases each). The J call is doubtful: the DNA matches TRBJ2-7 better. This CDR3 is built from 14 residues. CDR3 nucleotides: TGTGCCAGCAGTTTATCCGGGGCGGTCTACGAGCAGTACTTC. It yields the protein CASSLSGAVYEQYF.

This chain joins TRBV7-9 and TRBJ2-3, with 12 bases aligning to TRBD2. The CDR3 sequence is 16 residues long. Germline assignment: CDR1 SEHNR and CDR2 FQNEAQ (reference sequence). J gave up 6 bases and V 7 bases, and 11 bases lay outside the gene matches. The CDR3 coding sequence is TGTGCCAGCACCCCTAGCGGGGGGGCCTTGATGGATACGCAGTATTTT. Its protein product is CASTPSGGALMDTQYF. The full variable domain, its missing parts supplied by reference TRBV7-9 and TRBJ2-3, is DTGVSQNPRHKITKRGQNVTFRCDPISEHNRLYWYRQTLGQGPEFLTYFQNEAQLEKSRLLSDRFSAERPKGSFSTLEIQRTEQGDSAMYLCASTPSGGALMDTQYFGPGTRLTVL.

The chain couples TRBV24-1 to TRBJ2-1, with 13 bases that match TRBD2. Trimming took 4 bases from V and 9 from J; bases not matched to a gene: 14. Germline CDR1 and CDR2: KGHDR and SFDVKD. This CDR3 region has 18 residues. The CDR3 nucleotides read TGTGCCACCAGTGAAACCAACCTTGGACTAGCGGGAGCGGGTGAGCAGTTCTTC. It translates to CATSETNLGLAGAGEQFF.

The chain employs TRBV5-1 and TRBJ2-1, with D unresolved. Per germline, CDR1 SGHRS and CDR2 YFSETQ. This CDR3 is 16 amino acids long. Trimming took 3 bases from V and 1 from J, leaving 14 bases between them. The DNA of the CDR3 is TGCGCCAGCAGCTCGGCCGACGGTGGGTCCTACAATGAGCAGTTCTTC. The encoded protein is CASSSADGGSYNEQFF.

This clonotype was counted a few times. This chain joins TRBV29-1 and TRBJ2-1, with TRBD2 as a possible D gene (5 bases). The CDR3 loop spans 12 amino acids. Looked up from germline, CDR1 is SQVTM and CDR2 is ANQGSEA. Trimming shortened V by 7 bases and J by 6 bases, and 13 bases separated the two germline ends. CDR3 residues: CSAAPGINEQFF. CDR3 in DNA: TGCAGCGCGGCGCCCGGGATCAATGAGCAGTTCTTC.

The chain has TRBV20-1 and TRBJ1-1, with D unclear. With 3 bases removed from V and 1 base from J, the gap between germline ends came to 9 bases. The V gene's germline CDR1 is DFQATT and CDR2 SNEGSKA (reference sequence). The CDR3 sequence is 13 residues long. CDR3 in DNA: TGCAGTGCTAGGAGGGATTCGAACACTGAAGCTTTCTTT. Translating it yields CSARRDSNTEAFF.

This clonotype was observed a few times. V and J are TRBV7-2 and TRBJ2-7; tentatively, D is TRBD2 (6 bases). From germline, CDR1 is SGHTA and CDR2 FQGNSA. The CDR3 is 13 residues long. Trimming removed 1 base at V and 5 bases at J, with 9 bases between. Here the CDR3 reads CASSLVEGHEQYF. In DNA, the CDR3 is TGTGCCAGCAGCTTAGTGGAGGGTCACGAGCAGTACTTC.

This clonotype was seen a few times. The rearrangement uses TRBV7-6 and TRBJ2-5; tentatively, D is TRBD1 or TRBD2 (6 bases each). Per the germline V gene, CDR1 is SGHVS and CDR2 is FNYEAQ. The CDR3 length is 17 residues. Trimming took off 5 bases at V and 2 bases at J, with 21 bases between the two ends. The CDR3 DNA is TGTGCCAGCAGCCCACCCCGTGTGGGGGGCTATCAAGAGACCCAGTACTTC. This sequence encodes CASSPPRVGGYQETQYF.